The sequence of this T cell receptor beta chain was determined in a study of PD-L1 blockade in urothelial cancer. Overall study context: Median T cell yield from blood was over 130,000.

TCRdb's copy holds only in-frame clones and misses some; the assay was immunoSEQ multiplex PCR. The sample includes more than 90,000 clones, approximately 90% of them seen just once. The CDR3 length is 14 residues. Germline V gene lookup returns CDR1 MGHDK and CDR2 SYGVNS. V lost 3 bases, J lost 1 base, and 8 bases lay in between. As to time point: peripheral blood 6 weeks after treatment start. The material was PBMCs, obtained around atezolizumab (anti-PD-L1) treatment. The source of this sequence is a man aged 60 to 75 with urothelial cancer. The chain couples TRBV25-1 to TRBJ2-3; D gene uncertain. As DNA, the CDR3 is TGTGCCAGCAGTGACCACCGGGGCACAGATACGCAGTATTTT. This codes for CASSDHRGTDTQYF.